A selection of T cell receptor beta chains follows, all from one sample in a study of beta chain features in type 1 diabetes. The method was immunoSEQ multiplex PCR; TCRdb's version includes in-frame clones alone and lacks a portion of them. There are fewer than 350,000 clones in the sample; about 15% occur only once, and approximately 0.015% lies in the top ten. The sample comprised naive CD4+ T cells from blood. The receptors were sampled from a young man with type 1 diabetes. Both conserved end residues are part of each CDR3. Each record gives: V gene, D gene, J gene, clone size, CDR3 DNA, CDR3 protein. D genes are given only for firm matches. The size field is filled for only some rows; it gives once, few, many or a size class.

v_call: TRBV5-1; d_call: TRBD2; j_call: TRBJ2-3; clone_size: few; cdr3_nt: TGCGCCAGCACCTTGGAAGCGGGAGGAGATACGCAGTATTTT; cdr3_aa: CASTLEAGGDTQYF
v_call: TRBV30; d_call: TRBD1; j_call: TRBJ2-1; clone_size: -; cdr3_nt: TGTGCCTGGAATAACAAGGGGGCCTCCTACAATGAGCAGTTCTTC; cdr3_aa: CAWNNKGASYNEQFF
v_call: TRBV15; d_call: TRBD2; j_call: TRBJ2-5; clone_size: few; cdr3_nt: TGTGCCACCAGCGAAGAGGGACTAGCGGCTATATACCAAGAGACCCAGTACTTC; cdr3_aa: CATSEEGLAAIYQETQYF
v_call: TRBV11-1; d_call: -; j_call: TRBJ2-1; clone_size: few; cdr3_nt: TGTGCCAGCAGCGCCTCCGCTTCCCGGGACTTGGACCCGGAGCAGTTCTTC; cdr3_aa: CASSASASRDLDPEQFF
v_call: TRBV7-2; d_call: -; j_call: TRBJ2-3; clone_size: few; cdr3_nt: TGTGCCAGCAGCTTAGCTAGCGGATACACAGATACGCAGTATTTT; cdr3_aa: CASSLASGYTDTQYF
v_call: TRBV5-1; d_call: TRBD2; j_call: TRBJ2-6; clone_size: -; cdr3_nt: TGCGCCAGCAGCTGGACGGGGGGGGGCGCAGAAAGCTCTGGGGCCAACGTCCTGACTTTC; cdr3_aa: CASSWTGGGAESSGANVLTF
v_call: TRBV18; d_call: TRBD2; j_call: TRBJ2-7; clone_size: -; cdr3_nt: TGTGCCAGCTCACGACTAGCGGGGGCCCTGGGGGAGCAGTACTTC; cdr3_aa: CASSRLAGALGEQYF
v_call: TRBV29-1; d_call: -; j_call: TRBJ1-1; clone_size: few; cdr3_nt: TGCAGCGTTGAGAGTTCAGGCAGGACTGAAGCTTTCTTT; cdr3_aa: CSVESSGRTEAFF
v_call: TRBV7-9; d_call: -; j_call: TRBJ2-3; clone_size: -; cdr3_nt: TGTGCCAGCCTCGGAGGGGCTCGTGGCACAGATACGCAGTATTTT; cdr3_aa: CASLGGARGTDTQYF
v_call: TRBV28; d_call: -; j_call: TRBJ2-1; clone_size: few; cdr3_nt: TGTGCCAGCACCCGTTCGTACAATGAGCAGTTCTTC; cdr3_aa: CASTRSYNEQFF
v_call: TRBV30; d_call: TRBD1; j_call: TRBJ1-2; clone_size: -; cdr3_nt: TGTGCCTGGAGTCACAGGGGGAACTATGGCTACACCTTC; cdr3_aa: CAWSHRGNYGYTF
v_call: TRBV9; d_call: -; j_call: TRBJ2-1; clone_size: few; cdr3_nt: TGTGCCAGCAGCGCGAGAATAGATGCCGAGGGAACCTACAATGAGCAGTTCTTC; cdr3_aa: CASSARIDAEGTYNEQFF
v_call: TRBV2; d_call: -; j_call: TRBJ2-5; clone_size: few; cdr3_nt: TGTGCCAGCAACGGGCGGGTGGAAGAGACCCAGTACTTC; cdr3_aa: CASNGRVEETQYF
v_call: TRBV29-1; d_call: -; j_call: TRBJ1-3; clone_size: few; cdr3_nt: TGCAGCGTTGTTTCGGCGGGAATCTCTGGAAACACCATATATTTT; cdr3_aa: CSVVSAGISGNTIYF
v_call: TRBV6-5; d_call: TRBD2; j_call: TRBJ2-4; clone_size: -; cdr3_nt: TGTGCCAGCAGAACCGGGGGGACCAAAAACATTCAGTACTTC; cdr3_aa: CASRTGGTKNIQYF
v_call: TRBV7-2; d_call: TRBD1; j_call: TRBJ1-2; clone_size: -; cdr3_nt: TGTGCCAGCAGCTTTAGGGACAGCCTTAATGGCTACACCTTC; cdr3_aa: CASSFRDSLNGYTF
v_call: TRBV2; d_call: -; j_call: TRBJ2-7; clone_size: -; cdr3_nt: TGTGCCAGCAGGGGAGACTCAACCTACGAGCAGTACTTC; cdr3_aa: CASRGDSTYEQYF
v_call: TRBV21-1; d_call: -; j_call: TRBJ1-5; clone_size: -; cdr3_nt: TGTGCCAGCAGCGACGTGGACCATCGGAGGCATCAGCCCCAGCATTTT; cdr3_aa: CASSDVDHRRHQPQHF
v_call: TRBV11-2; d_call: TRBD2; j_call: TRBJ2-7; clone_size: -; cdr3_nt: TGTGCCAGCAGCTCGACTAGCGGGATATACGAGCAGTACTTC; cdr3_aa: CASSSTSGIYEQYF
v_call: TRBV5-4; d_call: -; j_call: TRBJ1-2; clone_size: -; cdr3_nt: TGTGCCAGCAGCTTGGCCGCTAACTATGGCTACACCTTC; cdr3_aa: CASSLAANYGYTF
v_call: TRBV18; d_call: -; j_call: TRBJ1-3; clone_size: -; cdr3_nt: TGTGCCAGCTCACTTTCGTCTCTCGGGTCGGGAAACACCATATATTTT; cdr3_aa: CASSLSSLGSGNTIYF
v_call: TRBV5-1; d_call: TRBD1; j_call: TRBJ1-2; clone_size: few; cdr3_nt: TGCGCCAGCAGCGGGGGGACAGGGGGCTATGGCTACACCTTC; cdr3_aa: CASSGGTGGYGYTF
v_call: TRBV30; d_call: TRBD1; j_call: TRBJ2-2; clone_size: few; cdr3_nt: TGTGCCTGGAGGATGACAGGGGTCGCCGGGGAGCTGTTTTTT; cdr3_aa: CAWRMTGVAGELFF
v_call: TRBV25-1; d_call: -; j_call: TRBJ2-5; clone_size: few; cdr3_nt: TGTGCCAGCAGTGTGCGCCAAGAGACCCAGTACTTC; cdr3_aa: CASSVRQETQYF
v_call: TRBV7-4; d_call: TRBD1; j_call: TRBJ2-7; clone_size: -; cdr3_nt: TGTGCCAGCAGCACGGACAGGGGGCTAGCGGACTACGAGCAGTACTTC; cdr3_aa: CASSTDRGLADYEQYF
v_call: TRBV2; d_call: -; j_call: TRBJ2-7; clone_size: -; cdr3_nt: TGTGCCAGCAGTGAAGAAGACTTCTCCTACGAGCAGTACTTC; cdr3_aa: CASSEEDFSYEQYF
v_call: TRBV11-2; d_call: TRBD1; j_call: TRBJ2-4; clone_size: few; cdr3_nt: TGTGCCAGCAGCGGACAGGGTGTTATTCAGTACTTC; cdr3_aa: CASSGQGVIQYF
v_call: TRBV7-2; d_call: TRBD2; j_call: TRBJ2-5; clone_size: -; cdr3_nt: TGTGCCAGCAGCTCAGGGAGGCGGGGGGGCCGGGAGACCCAGTACTTC; cdr3_aa: CASSSGRRGGRETQYF
v_call: TRBV5-1; d_call: TRBD2; j_call: TRBJ2-3; clone_size: -; cdr3_nt: TGCGCCAGCAGCTTGGGACTAGCGGGAGCGGATACGCAGTATTTT; cdr3_aa: CASSLGLAGADTQYF
v_call: TRBV6-1; d_call: -; j_call: TRBJ2-4; clone_size: -; cdr3_nt: TGTGCCAGCAGTGACGGGAGAAACATTCAGTACTTC; cdr3_aa: CASSDGRNIQYF
v_call: TRBV28; d_call: -; j_call: TRBJ1-2; clone_size: -; cdr3_nt: TGTGCCAGCAGTCGTTATGGCTACACCTTC; cdr3_aa: CASSRYGYTF
v_call: TRBV5-6; d_call: TRBD2; j_call: TRBJ2-5; clone_size: few; cdr3_nt: TGTGCCAGCAGCTCTAGCGGGAGTTTCGAGACCCAGTACTTC; cdr3_aa: CASSSSGSFETQYF
v_call: TRBV5-1; d_call: TRBD1; j_call: TRBJ1-1; clone_size: few; cdr3_nt: TGCGCCAGCAGTTTGGATCCCGGGACAGGCCCAGGAGCTTTCTTT; cdr3_aa: CASSLDPGTGPGAFF
v_call: TRBV6-1; d_call: TRBD2; j_call: TRBJ2-4; clone_size: -; cdr3_nt: TGTGCCAGCAGTGAACAGCTTCTAGCGGGAGGAGGGGACATTCAGTACTTC; cdr3_aa: CASSEQLLAGGGDIQYF
v_call: TRBV28; d_call: TRBD1; j_call: TRBJ2-7; clone_size: -; cdr3_nt: TGTGCCAGCAGTCTCTTGGCAGGGGGCGCGAACTTCTACGAGCAGTACTTC; cdr3_aa: CASSLLAGGANFYEQYF
v_call: TRBV5-1; d_call: -; j_call: TRBJ1-2; clone_size: few; cdr3_nt: TGCGCCAGCAGCTTGGCAGGACAGAACTATGGCTACACCTTC; cdr3_aa: CASSLAGQNYGYTF
v_call: TRBV18; d_call: TRBD2; j_call: TRBJ2-1; clone_size: -; cdr3_nt: TGTGCCAGCTCACCATCCAGCGGGGCCTACAATGAGCAGTTCTTC; cdr3_aa: CASSPSSGAYNEQFF
v_call: TRBV18; d_call: TRBD1; j_call: TRBJ2-7; clone_size: few; cdr3_nt: TGTGCCAGCTCACCGACGACAGGGGACCACGAGCAGTACTTC; cdr3_aa: CASSPTTGDHEQYF
v_call: TRBV30; d_call: -; j_call: TRBJ1-5; clone_size: -; cdr3_nt: TGTGCCTGGAGTGCAGGGTTTGGCGGCCAGCATTTT; cdr3_aa: CAWSAGFGGQHF
v_call: TRBV7-6; d_call: -; j_call: TRBJ2-5; clone_size: -; cdr3_nt: TGTGCCAGCAGCTTAGCTCTCGGCCAAGAGACCCAGTACTTC; cdr3_aa: CASSLALGQETQYF
v_call: TRBV7-9; d_call: TRBD2; j_call: TRBJ2-5; clone_size: few; cdr3_nt: TGTGCCAGCAGCCGAACATTGGGACTAGCGGGAGTTTTAAGTGAGACCCAGTACTTC; cdr3_aa: CASSRTLGLAGVLSETQYF
v_call: TRBV7-2; d_call: -; j_call: TRBJ1-3; clone_size: few; cdr3_nt: TGTGCCAGCAGCCCGGACTCAACTCCGTGGAACACCATATATTTT; cdr3_aa: CASSPDSTPWNTIYF
v_call: TRBV29-1; d_call: TRBD2; j_call: TRBJ2-1; clone_size: -; cdr3_nt: TGCAGCGCCTGGACTAGGAGTGATGAGCAGTTCTTC; cdr3_aa: CSAWTRSDEQFF